This T cell receptor (beta chain) was documented in a study of cytomegalovirus exposure and HLA in healthy donors. The protocol was immunoSEQ multiplex PCR, while the TCRdb copy is restricted to in-frame clones and leaves out a portion. Of 200,000 or so clones listed, roughly 91% were seen once; the top ten hold more than 1.5%. Trimming removed 2 bases from V and 2 bases from J, with 10 bases in between. Germline CDR1 KGHSH, CDR2 LQKENI. This CDR3 comprises 15 residues. The source material was PBMCs. The clonotype originates from a woman aged 18 to 35 in good health and CMV-seropositive. The genes are TRBV18 and TRBJ1-5, with unresolved D. CDR3 residues: CASSPSMGRNQPQHF. As DNA, the CDR3 is TGTGCCAGCTCACCATCTATGGGCCGCAATCAGCCCCAGCATTTT.